These 13 T cell receptor beta chains originate from one sample sequenced in a study of Ad26.COV2.S vaccination and SARS-CoV-2 variants. Treatment given: around 19 received Ad26.COV2.S at low or high dose, single or two shots; a few received placebo; per-sample allocation not given. The investigators took samples on day 63 after the first vaccine or placebo injection. TCRdb's table, derived via immunoSEQ multiplex PCR, lists solely in-frame clones and lacks some. The sample contains about 430,000 clones, about 93% of which appear only once. The sample was peripheral blood, taken in a trial of Ad26.COV2.S vaccine versus placebo. These receptors were taken from a person aged 18-65 years who received the Ad26.COV2.S COVID-19 vaccine or a placebo.

This sequence joins TRBV18 and TRBJ2-7; perhaps TRBD2 as D (6 bases). Trimming left V 6 bases short and J 6 bases short, with 21 bases between. The V gene's germline CDR1 is KGHSH and CDR2 LQKENI. CDR3 length equals 15 residues. CDR3 region: CASSNPGRRGGEQYF. The CDR3 bases are TGTGCCAGCTCTAACCCCGGGCGGAGGGGAGGCGAGCAGTACTTC.

This chain uses TRBV19 with TRBJ2-2, with D perhaps TRBD2 (6 bases). CDR1 is LNHDA and CDR2 is SQIVND in the germline V gene (reference sequence). The CDR3 loop spans 12 amino acids. Trimming cost V 8 bases and J 3 bases, with 7 bases left between them. The CDR3 loop is CASGDYTGELFF. The DNA of the CDR3 is TGTGCCAGTGGGGACTACACCGGGGAGCTGTTTTTT.

The CDR3 nucleotides are TGCGCCAGCAGCTTCGGACGGACTAGCGACACCGGGGAGCTGTTTTTT. Amino acid sequence: CASSFGRTSDTGELFF. The chain uses TRBV5-1 and TRBJ2-2; TRBD2 agrees at 9 bases. J lost 3 bases, V lost 2 bases, and 5 bases had no gene match. CDR3 size: 16 residues. Per germline, CDR1 SGHRS and CDR2 YFSETQ.

This chain connects TRBV3-1 (or the pseudogene TRBV3-2) to TRBJ2-1; D not certain. The ends were cut back, 8 bases at V and 0 bases at J, with 14 bases in the middle. Germline CDR1 reads LGHDT; CDR2 reads YNNKEL (reference sequence). The CDR3 totals 15 residues. CDR3 sequence (DNA): TGTGCCAGCGGCCGCTGGCCAGGCTCCTACAATGAGCAGTTCTTC. Protein product: CASGRWPGSYNEQFF.

V is TRBV5-4 and J is TRBJ2-3; 8 bases are a match to TRBD2. The germline V gene encodes CDR1 SGHNT and CDR2 YYREEE (reference sequence). V was pared by 1 base and J by 1 base, with 2 bases of the junction left unmatched. CDR3 length: 15 amino acids. CDR3 DNA sequence: TGTGCCAGCAGCTTGAAGGGACTAGGCACAGATACGCAGTATTTT. This sequence encodes CASSLKGLGTDTQYF.

On this clone itself: Other DNA sequences within the sample encode an identical CDR3. J is TRBJ2-7 and V is TRBV7-2; 7 nucleotides align to TRBD1. The germline CDR1 and CDR2 sequences are SGHTA and FQGNSA. CDR3 length: 12 amino acids. V was clipped by 4 bases and J by 5 bases; unmatched bases: 2. The CDR3 region has the DNA TGTGCCAGCAGCTCGACAGGGAACGAGCAGTACTTC. It yields the protein CASSSTGNEQYF.

The J gene is TRBJ2-1, the V gene TRBV29-1, with D possibly TRBD2 on 5 matching bases. The CDR3 is made up of 17 amino acids. Trimming pared 1 base from V and 3 bases from J, leaving 19 bases between. Germline V gene sequence: CDR1 SQVTM, CDR2 ANQGSEA. The chain's CDR3 is CSVEGGRLSVIYNEQFF. The DNA of the CDR3 is TGCAGCGTTGAAGGCGGTCGGCTTAGCGTCATCTACAATGAGCAGTTCTTC.

The gene calls are TRBV19 and TRBJ2-5; the D is unclear. Trimming stripped 3 bases from V and 5 bases from J, with 10 bases between. CDR3 length: 13 amino acids. From germline, CDR1 is LNHDA and CDR2 SQIVND (reference sequence). The CDR3: CASSIGWAETQYF. The CDR3 DNA sequence: TGTGCCAGTAGTATTGGGTGGGCGGAGACCCAGTACTTC.

The V gene is TRBV3-1 (or the pseudogene TRBV3-2), the J gene TRBJ1-2, with 9 bases that match TRBD1. V shed 3 bases, J shed 3 bases, and the junction held 5 bases outside the gene matches. Germline CDR1 reads LGHDT; CDR2 reads YNNKEL (reference sequence). The CDR3 loop spans 15 amino acids. The DNA of the CDR3 is TGTGCCAGCAGCCATTCCCGGACAGGGGACTATGGCTACACCTTC. This gives the protein CASSHSRTGDYGYTF.

This clone was recorded at least ten times. This chain links TRBV28 with TRBJ2-7; D is tentatively TRBD1 or TRBD2 (6 bases each). V shed 6 bases and J shed 7 bases, with 22 bases lying between them. From germline, CDR1 is MDHEN and CDR2 SYDVKM. The CDR3 consists of 15 residues. CDR3 nucleotides: TGTGCCAGCAGCTTCCCCGGGGGCTCCCTGGGAGAGCAGTACTTC. Its protein product is CASSFPGGSLGEQYF.

The genes are TRBV30 and TRBJ1-1; D possibly corresponds to TRBD1 (6 bases). The length of the CDR3 is 13 residues. CDR1 is GTSNPN, CDR2 SVGIG, per germline (reference sequence). Between the trimmed V and J ends, which lost 1 base and 5 bases, there was a span of 11 bases. The CDR3 sequence is CAWSGQGLTEAFF. In DNA form, the CDR3 reads TGTGCCTGGAGTGGCCAGGGGTTGACTGAAGCTTTCTTT.

This rearrangement joins TRBV5-8 to TRBJ2-7; TRBD1 might be the D (6 bases). With 6 bases removed from V and 4 bases from J, the gap between germline ends came to 20 bases. Looked up from germline, CDR1 is SGHTS and CDR2 is YDEGEE. This CDR3 has 15 residues. The CDR3 protein is CASTPSGTRSYEQYF. CDR3 DNA: TGTGCCAGCACCCCCTCCGGGACACGTAGTTACGAGCAGTACTTC.

This chain links TRBV9 with TRBJ1-5; D ambiguous. The CDR3 sequence is 14 residues long. V lost 5 bases and J lost 0, with 9 bases in between. Germline values: CDR1 SGDLS, CDR2 YYNGEE. The CDR3 spells CASSADHSNQPQHF. In nucleotides, the CDR3 is TGTGCCAGCAGTGCGGACCATAGCAATCAGCCCCAGCATTTT.